A single sample is the source of the 19 T cell receptor beta chains below, sequenced in a study of T cell responses to AZD1222 COVID-19 vaccine. Data came from immunoSEQ multiplex PCR; TCRdb stores just in-frame clones and leaves some out. The table records fewer than 200,000 clones, around 88% of them present only once. The sample consisted of peripheral blood, taken 28 days after the second AZD1222 dose. These receptors originate from an adult who received the AZD1222 COVID-19 vaccine.

Comment on this clone: A much larger clone is a single base away; this may be a read error. The rearrangement links TRBV4-2 to TRBJ1-5; tentatively, D is TRBD1 (5 bases). The germline CDR1 and CDR2 sequences are LGHNA and YNFKEQ. This CDR3 has 14 amino acids. Deletions cut 0 bases from V and 2 bases from J, with 5 bases between. CDR3 coding DNA: TGTGCCAGCAGCCAAGACAGGGGCAATCAGCCCCAGCATTTT. It specifies CASSQDRGNQPQHF.

The chain is built from TRBV10-3 and TRBJ2-7; maybe TRBD2 (5 bases). There are 14 residues in the CDR3. Deletions cut 11 bases from V and 4 bases from J, with 21 bases between. Germline V gene lookup returns CDR1 ENHRY and CDR2 SYGVKD. CDR3 residues: CASKGVPGRYEQYF. The CDR3 bases are TGTGCCTCAAAAGGAGTTCCGGGGAGATACGAGCAGTACTTC.

The chain recombines TRBV5-1 with TRBJ2-1; 8 bases align to TRBD2. Losses at the gene ends were 2 bases for V and 4 bases for J; bases not matched to a gene: 5. The CDR3 has 15 amino acids. The V gene's germline CDR1 is SGHRS and CDR2 YFSETQ. The CDR3 DNA reads as TGCGCCAGCAGCTTTACGGGGGGGCTTTACAATGAGCAGTTCTTC. Residues: CASSFTGGLYNEQFF.

The chain uses TRBV30 and TRBJ1-3, with D hard to call. Trimming cost V 5 bases and J 0 bases, with 8 bases left between them. The CDR3 totals 13 residues. Looked up from germline, CDR1 is GTSNPN and CDR2 is SVGIG (reference sequence). CDR3 loop: CAWDMISGNTIYF. In DNA, the CDR3 is TGTGCCTGGGACATGATCTCTGGAAACACCATATATTTT.

The count of this clone is one. The chain couples TRBV3-1 (or the pseudogene TRBV3-2) to TRBJ2-1, with TRBD2 matching 8 bases. CDR1 and CDR2 from the germline V gene are LGHDT and YNNKEL (reference sequence). This CDR3 has 17 residues. V lost 0 bases and J lost 4; bases outside the gene matches: 8. The CDR3 DNA is TGTGCCAGCAGCCAAGATCGAATAGCGGGGACATACAATGAGCAGTTCTTC. Translation: CASSQDRIAGTYNEQFF.

This chain links TRBV5-1 with TRBJ2-7; 7 positions match TRBD1. Germline assignment: CDR1 SGHRS and CDR2 YFSETQ. V trimming: 2 bases; J trimming: 3 bases; junction bases outside the gene matches: 5. The CDR3 runs 14 residues. The CDR3 here is CASSFRDRVYEQYF. CDR3 in DNA: TGCGCCAGCAGCTTCCGGGACAGAGTCTACGAGCAGTACTTC.

The chain uses TRBV19 and TRBJ1-3; D remains unclear. From germline, CDR1 is LNHDA and CDR2 SQIVND (reference sequence). This CDR3 is 16 amino acids long. Trimming left V 3 bases short and J 4 bases short, with 16 bases between. The CDR3 here is CASSISMIEPGNTIYF. In DNA, the CDR3 is TGTGCCAGTAGTATTTCCATGATCGAGCCCGGAAACACCATATATTTT.

The genes are TRBV14 and TRBJ1-1; a possible D gene is TRBD1 (6 bases). Trimming removed 3 bases at V and 3 bases at J, with 20 bases between. This CDR3 region has 17 residues. CDR1 SGHDN and CDR2 FVKESK come from the germline V gene. Here the CDR3 DNA reads TGTGCCAGCAGCCACAACACTTTGGGACAAGCTGACACTGAAGCTTTCTTT. Its translation is CASSHNTLGQADTEAFF.

This chain connects TRBV5-4 to TRBJ2-7; 8 positions agree with TRBD1. V was clipped by 5 bases and J by 6 bases; unmatched bases: 16. CDR3 length: 16 amino acids. Germline CDR1 is SGHNT and CDR2 is YYREEE (reference sequence). The CDR3 DNA follows: TGTGCCAGCAGGTTGCGGGGCCAGGGGGCGTTCAGCGAGCAGTACTTC. Its translation is CASRLRGQGAFSEQYF.

V gene TRBV19 combines with J gene TRBJ1-2; D is unclear. With 5 bases removed from V and 6 bases from J, the gap between germline ends came to 16 bases. The CDR3 length is 14 residues. Germline lookup yields CDR1 LNHDA and CDR2 SQIVND (reference sequence). CDR3 loop: CASSQGRTMDGYTF. The CDR3 region has the DNA TGTGCCAGTAGTCAAGGCAGAACCATGGATGGCTACACCTTC.

This chain uses TRBV3-1 (or the pseudogene TRBV3-2) with TRBJ1-1, with 7 nucleotides matching TRBD1. The germline gives CDR1 LGHDT, CDR2 YNNKEL (reference sequence). This CDR3 has 14 residues. Losses at the gene ends were 1 base for V and 4 bases for J; bases not matched to a gene: 3. The CDR3 sequence: CASSQAPGGTEAFF. CDR3 DNA sequence: TGTGCCAGCAGCCAAGCCCCAGGGGGCACTGAAGCTTTCTTT.

This chain connects TRBV3-1 (or the pseudogene TRBV3-2) to TRBJ1-5, with 9 bases fitting TRBD1. V lost 4 bases, J lost 6 bases, and 7 bases stayed unmatched. This CDR3 is built from 15 residues. The V gene's germline CDR1 is LGHDT and CDR2 YNNKEL (reference sequence). The CDR3 DNA reads TGTGCCAGCAGCCCGGACAGGGGTCGGGGTCAGCCCCAGCATTTT. Protein: CASSPDRGRGQPQHF.

A single count supports this clone. This sequence joins TRBV5-1 and TRBJ2-7, with 12 nucleotides matching TRBD2. The trim removed 6 bases at V and 2 bases at J, leaving 15 bases unmatched. The CDR3 covers 18 residues. Per the germline V gene, CDR1 is SGHRS and CDR2 is YFSETQ. For the CDR3, the DNA is TGCGCCAGCAAACAGCAGCCGGGACTAGCGGGTTCCGCCTACGAGCAGTACTTC. Translating it yields CASKQQPGLAGSAYEQYF.

The V gene is TRBV9, the J gene TRBJ1-2, with TRBD1 identical over 11 bases. The CDR3 spans 15 residues. The V segment lost 6 bases and the J segment 5 bases; nucleotides outside the gene matches: 9. Germline CDR1 reads SGDLS; CDR2 reads YYNGEE. The CDR3 nucleotides are TGTGCCAGCACGAATCGGACAGGGGGCGCGTATGGCTACACCTTC. Translated, it gives CASTNRTGGAYGYTF.

In this sample, this clone turned up once. The chain couples TRBV19 to TRBJ1-2, with D unclear. The V end lost 8 bases, the J end lost 8 bases, and 18 bases lay between the germline ends. Germline V lookup: CDR1 LNHDA, CDR2 SQIVND (reference sequence). There are 13 residues in the CDR3. The CDR3, as DNA: TGTGCCAGTCACCGAACTAATCACGAGGGCTACACCTTC. This gives the protein CASHRTNHEGYTF.

The chain couples TRBV5-1 to TRBJ1-2; D is ambiguous. Trimming took 2 bases from V and 4 from J, leaving 9 bases between them. CDR1 and CDR2 (germline): SGHRS, YFSETQ. The CDR3 runs 13 residues. In nucleotides, the CDR3 is TGCGCCAGCAGCTTAACAGAGCTCTATGGCTACACCTTC. This encodes CASSLTELYGYTF.

The CDR3 spells CASSRATGDDTQYF. The CDR3, as DNA: TGTGCCAGCAGCCGCGCGACAGGGGACGATACGCAGTATTTT. The rearrangement joins TRBV3-1 (or the pseudogene TRBV3-2) to TRBJ2-3; 8 nucleotides agree with TRBD1. Germline CDR1 and CDR2: LGHDT and YNNKEL (reference sequence). V shed 4 bases and J 6 bases; nucleotides not matched to a gene: 6. The CDR3 extends over 14 amino acids.

V gene TRBV9 combines with J gene TRBJ2-2, with unresolved D. V shed 2 bases and J shed 0 bases, with 14 bases lying between them. The CDR3 covers 17 residues. CDR1 and CDR2 from the germline V gene are SGDLS and YYNGEE. CDR3 amino acids: CASSVPSLGPNTGELFF. The CDR3 DNA sequence: TGTGCCAGCAGCGTCCCCTCCTTGGGCCCGAACACCGGGGAGCTGTTTTTT.

The CDR3, as DNA: TGCGCCAGCAGCAGGGGCATTAGGGACACTGAAGCTTTCTTT. It encodes CASSRGIRDTEAFF. V usage is TRBV5-1 and J usage is TRBJ1-1; D might be TRBD1 (5 bases). Germline V gene lookup returns CDR1 SGHRS and CDR2 YFSETQ. The ends were cut back, 4 bases at V and 3 bases at J, with 13 bases in the middle. The CDR3 spans 14 residues.